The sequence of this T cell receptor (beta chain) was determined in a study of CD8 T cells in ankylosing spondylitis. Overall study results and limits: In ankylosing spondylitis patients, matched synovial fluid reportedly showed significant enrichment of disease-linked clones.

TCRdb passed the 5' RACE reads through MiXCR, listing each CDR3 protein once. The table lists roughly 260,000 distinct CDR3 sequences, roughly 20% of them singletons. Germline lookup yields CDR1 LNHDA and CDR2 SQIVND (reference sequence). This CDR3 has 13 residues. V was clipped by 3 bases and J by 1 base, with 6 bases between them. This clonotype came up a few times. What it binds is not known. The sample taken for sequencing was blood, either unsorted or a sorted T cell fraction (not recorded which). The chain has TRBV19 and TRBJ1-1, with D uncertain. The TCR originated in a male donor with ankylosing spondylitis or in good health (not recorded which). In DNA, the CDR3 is TGTGCCAGTAGTATCTCCCGGAACACTGAAGCTTTCTTT. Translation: CASSISRNTEAFF. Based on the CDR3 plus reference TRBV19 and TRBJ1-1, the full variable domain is DGGITQSPKYLFRKEGQNVTLSCEQNLNHDAMYWYRQDPGQGLRLIYYSQIVNDFQKGDIAEGYSVSREKKESFPLTVTSAQKNPTAFYLCASSISRNTEAFFGQGTRLTVV.